Following are 22 T cell receptor beta chains from one sample sequenced in a study of cytomegalovirus exposure and HLA in healthy donors. Primers: 60 Vbeta forward and 13 Jbeta reverse. Sequenced by immunoSEQ multiplex PCR; TCRdb stores in-frame clones only, minus some. The sample carries over 150,000 clones, 84% recorded once. Sequenced material: PBMCs. The receptor source for this set is a girl aged 5-17 years in good health and CMV-seropositive.

The chain couples TRBV7-2 to TRBJ1-5, with 7 bases lining up with TRBD1. J was trimmed by 3 bases and V by 5 bases; bases with no gene match: 4. Germline V gene sequence: CDR1 SGHTA, CDR2 FQGNSA. This CDR3 is 14 amino acids long. This CDR3 reads CASSPDRFNQPQHF. CDR3 nucleotides: TGTGCCAGCAGCCCGGACAGGTTCAATCAGCCCCAGCATTTT.

The genes are TRBV28 and TRBJ2-5; 7 positions match TRBD1. CDR3 length: 14 amino acids. Germline CDR1 is MDHEN and CDR2 is SYDVKM. V lost 10 bases to trimming and J lost 1 base; unmatched junction nucleotides: 9. The CDR3 protein is CATKGGNLQETQYF. As DNA, the CDR3 is TGTGCCACCAAAGGGGGCAATCTCCAAGAGACCCAGTACTTC.

The chain combines TRBV27 with TRBJ1-2, with 7 bases lining up with TRBD1. Germline V lookup: CDR1 MNHEY, CDR2 SMNVEV (reference sequence). This CDR3 spans 13 amino acids. Trimming at V came to 5 bases and at J to 8 bases, leaving 8 bases not matched to a gene. The CDR3 DNA sequence: TGTGCCAGCAGTCCTTCACAGGGGTGGGGCTACACCTTC. This sequence encodes CASSPSQGWGYTF.

This rearrangement joins TRBV7-9 to TRBJ2-7, with 12 nucleotides matching TRBD1. Germline CDR1 SEHNR, CDR2 FQNEAQ (reference sequence). This CDR3 contains 15 residues. Unmatched junction bases numbered 9, after V lost 6 bases and J lost 6 bases. This CDR3 is CASSPRDRGPAEQYF. The DNA of the CDR3 is TGTGCCAGCAGTCCTAGGGACAGGGGGCCGGCCGAGCAGTACTTC.

CDR3 sequence: CASSSSSSYEQYF. The DNA of the CDR3 is TGTGCCAGCAGCTCATCCAGCTCCTACGAGCAGTACTTC. The chain recombines TRBV11-3 with TRBJ2-7; D is unclear. V dropped 4 bases and J dropped 0 bases, with 7 bases sitting between them. The CDR3 has 13 residues. Germline CDR1 is SGHNT and CDR2 is YENEEA.

V gene TRBV4-1 combines with J gene TRBJ2-1; the D gene is possibly TRBD2 (6 bases). With 2 bases removed from V and 0 bases from J, the gap between germline ends came to 17 bases. Looked up from germline, CDR1 is MGHRA and CDR2 is YSYEKL. This CDR3 comprises 18 residues. The CDR3 region has the DNA TGCGCCAGCAGCCAACTCCCGGGACTTGGGGGCTCCTACAATGAGCAGTTCTTC. It specifies CASSQLPGLGGSYNEQFF.

This clone turned up a few times. The V and J genes are TRBV6-5 and TRBJ1-4; the match to TRBD1 covers 8 bases. J was trimmed by 2 bases and V by 6 bases; bases with no gene match: 5. CDR1 is MNHEY and CDR2 is SVGAGI in the germline V gene. The CDR3 is 15 residues long. The CDR3 reads CASSSPGGTNEKLFF. DNA for the CDR3: TGTGCCAGCAGCTCCCCAGGGGGCACTAATGAAAAACTGTTTTTT.

The J gene is TRBJ2-7, the V gene TRBV5-1; D perhaps matches TRBD2 (7 bases). V lost 0 bases, J lost 0 bases, and 10 bases lay in between. The CDR3 totals 15 residues. Germline V gene sequence: CDR1 SGHRS, CDR2 YFSETQ. Written as DNA, the CDR3 is TGCGCCAGCAGCTTGGCGGGGGGCGGCTCCTACGAGCAGTACTTC. It specifies CASSLAGGGSYEQYF.

V and J are TRBV7-2 and TRBJ2-5; 16 bases are shared with TRBD2. The CDR3 runs to 18 residues. Germline CDR1 reads SGHTA; CDR2 reads FQGNSA. V gave up 5 bases and J gave up 2 bases; unmatched junction bases: 8. Here the CDR3 reads CASSRGTSGGGNQETQYF. The CDR3 region has the DNA TGTGCCAGCAGCAGAGGGACTAGCGGGGGGGGAAATCAAGAGACCCAGTACTTC.

The chain has TRBV2 and TRBJ1-1; D perhaps matches TRBD1 (5 bases). Deletions cut 8 bases from V and 5 bases from J, with 15 bases between. This CDR3 has 13 amino acids. Germline CDR1 is SNHLY and CDR2 is FYNNEI. In DNA form, the CDR3 reads TGTGCCAGCTCCATCCAACCAGGGACTGAAGCTTTCTTT. It specifies CASSIQPGTEAFF.

This clone has a single count. The chain joins TRBV5-5 to TRBJ1-5; D is undetermined. The CDR3 runs to 15 residues. Germline V lookup: CDR1 SGHKS, CDR2 YYEKEE (reference sequence). The germline V and J ends were trimmed by 5 bases and 2 bases, with 14 bases remaining between them. The CDR3 sequence is CASRTGIYGNQPQHF. The CDR3 coding sequence is TGTGCCAGCAGGACTGGAATCTACGGCAATCAGCCCCAGCATTTT.

This clone has only one observation. The V call is TRBV7-8, the J call TRBJ1-2, with 9 nucleotides matching TRBD1. The V segment lost 5 bases and the J segment 5 bases; nucleotides outside the gene matches: 9. In germline, CDR1 is SGHVS, CDR2 FQNEAQ. This CDR3 is 15 amino acids long. The CDR3 coding sequence is TGTGCCAGCAGCCTAGAGGGACAGGGCGCGTATGGCTACACCTTC. This encodes CASSLEGQGAYGYTF. Using reference TRBV7-8 and TRBJ1-2 for the parts outside the CDR3, the full variable domain is GAGVSQSPRYKVAKRGQDVALRCDPISGHVSLFWYQQALGQGPEFLTYFQNEAQLDKSGLPSDRFFAERPEGSVSTLKIQRTQQEDSAVYLCASSLEGQGAYGYTFGSGTRLTVV.

The rearrangement links TRBV10-3 to TRBJ2-7; no definite D call. Germline V gene lookup returns CDR1 ENHRY and CDR2 SYGVKD. CDR3 length: 14 residues. Between the trimmed V and J ends, which lost 3 bases and 2 bases, there was a span of 11 bases. DNA for the CDR3: TGTGCCATCAGTGAAGGCGGCAGTACCTACGAGCAGTACTTC. Translation: CAISEGGSTYEQYF.

For this clone: Other DNA sequences in this specimen translate into the identical CDR3. This rearrangement joins TRBV18 to TRBJ1-1, with TRBD1 as a possible D gene (5 bases). This CDR3 is 13 amino acids long. Trimming took 3 bases from V and 1 from J, leaving 6 bases between them. CDR1 and CDR2 from the germline V gene are KGHSH and LQKENI. CDR3 DNA: TGTGCCAGCTCACCCCAGGGGAACACTGAAGCTTTCTTT. It specifies CASSPQGNTEAFF.

CDR3 nucleotide sequence: TGTGCCAGCAGCCGGGACAGCTCCTACGAGCAGTACTTC. Translating it yields CASSRDSSYEQYF. The V and J genes are TRBV9 and TRBJ2-7; 7 positions agree with TRBD1. This CDR3 is 13 amino acids long. V lost 4 bases and J lost 0; bases outside the gene matches: 1. Germline V gene data show CDR1 as SGDLS and CDR2 as YYNGEE.

The CDR3 spells CASRGGTVTNEKLFF. In DNA form, the CDR3 reads TGTGCCAGCAGGGGCGGGACAGTAACTAATGAAAAACTGTTTTTT. The chain links TRBV28 to TRBJ1-4; TRBD1 matches 7 bases. Germline-derived CDR1 and CDR2 are MDHEN and SYDVKM. This CDR3 comprises 15 residues. J lost 1 base, V lost 6 bases, and 5 bases had no gene match.

The rearrangement joins TRBV10-1 to TRBJ1-2; D possibly corresponds to TRBD1 (5 bases). Deletions cut 2 bases from V and 5 bases from J, with 12 bases between. This CDR3 is 14 amino acids long. Germline assignment: CDR1 WNHNN and CDR2 SYGVQD (reference sequence). This CDR3 is CASSEDSSKYGYTF. The CDR3 DNA is TGCGCCAGCAGTGAGGACAGTTCAAAGTATGGCTACACCTTC.

The V call is TRBV2, the J call TRBJ1-2; a possible D gene is TRBD1 (6 bases). Trimming cost V 8 bases and J 6 bases, with 22 bases left between them. Germline V CDR1 and CDR2: SNHLY, FYNNEI. There are 15 residues in the CDR3. CDR3 nucleotides: TGTGCCAGCCAACCTTATACAGGGAAGGGGGATGGCTACACCTTC. Translated, it gives CASQPYTGKGDGYTF. Using reference TRBV2 and TRBJ1-2 for the parts outside the CDR3, the full variable domain is EPEVTQTPSHQVTQMGQEVILRCVPISNHLYFYWYRQILGQKVEFLVSFYNNEISEKSEIFDDQFSVERPDGSNFTLKIRSTKLEDSAMYFCASQPYTGKGDGYTFGSGTRLTVV.

The chain uses TRBV6-5 and TRBJ1-1; D call uncertain. The CDR3 spans 13 residues. CDR1 is MNHEY and CDR2 is SVGAGI in the germline V gene. Between the trimmed V and J ends, which lost 2 bases and 2 bases, there was a span of 6 bases. The CDR3 region has the DNA TGTGCCAGCAGTTACGGGAGAAACACTGAAGCTTTCTTT. Protein sequence: CASSYGRNTEAFF.

The V gene is TRBV6-1, the J gene TRBJ2-7, with a possible D match to TRBD1 (7 bases). The CDR3 length is 13 residues. Germline V gene data show CDR1 as MNHNS and CDR2 as SASEGT. V was cut by 4 bases and J by 6 bases, with 13 bases left in between. CDR3 amino acids: CASSGQGGSEQYF. The CDR3 DNA is TGTGCCAGCAGTGGACAGGGAGGCAGCGAGCAGTACTTC.

This clone was observed a handful of times. V is TRBV27 and J is TRBJ2-5; 9 nucleotides agree with TRBD2. From germline, CDR1 is MNHEY and CDR2 SMNVEV (reference sequence). V shed 8 bases, J shed 2 bases, and the junction held 9 bases outside the gene matches. The CDR3 is 15 amino acids. This CDR3 is CASSPGGGDQETQYF. DNA for the CDR3: TGTGCCAGCTCCCCAGGCGGGGGGGATCAAGAGACCCAGTACTTC.

CDR3 DNA sequence: TGTGCCATCAGTGACCTCCAAGAGACCCAGTACTTC. Translating gives CAISDLQETQYF. The chain is built from TRBV10-3 and TRBJ2-5; unclear D gene. Germline V gene sequence: CDR1 ENHRY, CDR2 SYGVKD. Trimming shortened V by 3 bases and J by 1 base, and 3 bases separated the two germline ends. This CDR3 region has 12 residues.